These 14 T cell receptor beta chains were all obtained from the same sample, sequenced in a study of patients and donors after allogeneic stem cell transplantation. A single record per CDR3 protein comes from TCRdb applying MiXCR to the RT-PCR reads. The sample yields 400,000 to 500,000 distinct CDR3 sequences, roughly 16% seen once. The source material was blood, either unsorted or a sorted T cell fraction (not recorded which). These receptors all stem from a human donor who was either an allogeneic HSCT recipient or a stem cell or donor lymphocyte infusion donor (not recorded which). It is not recorded whose cells these are; they may come from a transplant donor.

This chain links TRBV7-9 with TRBJ1-1; 8 bases are shared with TRBD1. Germline CDR1 reads SEHNR; CDR2 reads FQNEAQ (reference sequence). Trimming took 1 base from V and 10 from J; bases not matched to a gene: 14. The CDR3 covers 16 residues. The CDR3, as DNA: TGTGCCAGCAGCTTAGGGAGTCCTTTAGGACAGGGTGGAGCTTTCTTT. Translated, it gives CASSLGSPLGQGGAFF.

As regards this clonotype: A much larger clone lies a single base off, so this may be a read error. The gene calls are TRBV29-1 and TRBJ2-7; TRBD2 is a possible D gene (6 bases). Looked up from germline, CDR1 is SQVTM and CDR2 is ANQGSEA. Trimming took 6 bases from V and 2 from J, leaving 14 bases between them. This CDR3 has 13 amino acids. The CDR3 reads CSVGGGITYEQYF. In DNA form, the CDR3 reads TGCAGCGTGGGGGGTGGCATTACCTACGAGCAGTACTTC.

V gene TRBV12-3 or TRBV12-4 combines with J gene TRBJ2-7; no firm D call. The CDR3 consists of 13 residues. V was trimmed by 3 bases and J by 5 bases, leaving 11 bases between them. The chain's CDR3 is CASSLEGPHEQYF. The CDR3 DNA reads TGTGCCAGCAGTTTGGAAGGGCCCCACGAGCAGTACTTC.

This clonotype was counted at least ten times. The chain couples TRBV7-9 to TRBJ1-2, with 8 bases lining up with TRBD1. Trimming cost V 2 bases and J 8 bases; bases outside gene matches: 13. The CDR3 length is 16 residues. Germline V gene lookup returns CDR1 SEHNR and CDR2 FQNEAQ (reference sequence). The CDR3 protein is CASSLIGGQEDGGYTF. The DNA of the CDR3 is TGTGCCAGCAGCTTAATCGGGGGACAGGAAGACGGCGGCTACACCTTC. The full variable domain, in which reference TRBV7-9 and TRBJ1-2 provide the parts outside the CDR3, is DTGVSQNPRHKITKRGQNVTFRCDPISEHNRLYWYRQTLGQGPEFLTYFQNEAQLEKSRLLSDRFSAERPKGSFSTLEIQRTEQGDSAMYLCASSLIGGQEDGGYTFGSGTRLTVV.

A few counts support this clonotype. The genes are TRBV11-1 and TRBJ1-1, with D maybe TRBD1 (5 bases). CDR1 and CDR2 (germline): SGHAT, FQDESV (reference sequence). V gave up 1 base and J gave up 2 bases, with 11 bases separating them. The CDR3 length is 15 residues. The CDR3 bases are TGTGCCAGCAGCTTAGTGCCAGGGCTAAACACTGAAGCTTTCTTT. It encodes CASSLVPGLNTEAFF.

This chain joins TRBV7-9 and TRBJ2-7; D not resolved. Trimming pared 4 bases from V and 2 bases from J, leaving 12 bases between. The CDR3 runs to 14 residues. CDR1 is SEHNR and CDR2 is FQNEAQ in the germline V gene (reference sequence). CDR3 coding DNA: TGTGCCAGCAGCTCCCCCGCTTGGCCCTACGAGCAGTACTTC. Protein sequence: CASSSPAWPYEQYF.

This clonotype was recorded at least ten times. The chain uses TRBV3-1 and TRBJ2-7, with D uncertain. From germline, CDR1 is LGHDT and CDR2 YNNKEL (reference sequence). The CDR3 runs 12 residues. Trimming took off 2 bases at V and 6 bases at J, with 8 bases between the two ends. CDR3 nucleotide sequence: TGTGCCAGCAGCCAAACGAAAGGCGAGCAGTACTTC. This sequence encodes CASSQTKGEQYF.

This clonotype was seen a few times. This chain uses TRBV12-5 with TRBJ1-5; no clear D gene. CDR1 and CDR2 from the germline V gene are LGHNT and FRNRAP. This CDR3 contains 13 residues. Trimming left V 2 bases short and J 5 bases short, with 7 bases between. The CDR3 sequence: CASGLREDQPQHF. DNA for the CDR3: TGTGCTAGTGGTTTGAGGGAAGATCAGCCCCAGCATTTT.

The chain carries TRBV9 and TRBJ2-7; D unclear. CDR1 SGDLS and CDR2 YYNGEE come from the germline V gene. The CDR3 runs 13 residues. Trimming removed 3 bases at V and 0 bases at J, with 7 bases between. The CDR3 sequence is CASSADTSYEQYF. Written as DNA, the CDR3 is TGTGCCAGCAGCGCCGACACCTCCTACGAGCAGTACTTC.

The chain employs TRBV5-1 and TRBJ1-6; 8 nucleotides align to TRBD1. V trimming: 4 bases; J trimming: 11 bases; junction bases outside the gene matches: 8. Germline CDR1 reads SGHRS; CDR2 reads YFSETQ. The CDR3 runs 14 residues. The CDR3 region is CASSDPDRVTPLHF. Here the CDR3 DNA reads TGCGCCAGCAGCGACCCGGACAGGGTTACACCCCTCCACTTT.

This chain uses TRBV7-3 with TRBJ2-3; tentative D call: TRBD2 (6 bases). The CDR3 loop spans 14 amino acids. V was pared by 5 bases and J by 9 bases, with 18 bases between. Germline V gene lookup returns CDR1 SGHTA and CDR2 FQGTGA. The CDR3 region is CASSLSGVEGTQYF. CDR3 sequence (DNA): TGTGCCAGCAGCCTTAGCGGAGTGGAAGGGACGCAGTATTTT.

This clonotype turned up a few times. The rearrangement links TRBV2 to TRBJ1-1; 7 bases align to TRBD1. The length of the CDR3 is 15 residues. V shed 7 bases, J shed 1 base, and the junction held 9 bases outside the gene matches. Per the germline V gene, CDR1 is SNHLY and CDR2 is FYNNEI. CDR3 in amino acids: CASTPTGPANTEAFF. The CDR3 region has the DNA TGTGCCAGCACCCCGACAGGGCCGGCGAACACTGAAGCTTTCTTT.

This clonotype appeared a few times. This rearrangement joins TRBV4-2 to TRBJ1-3, with unresolved D. V lost 3 bases, J lost 0 bases, and 12 bases lay in between. The CDR3 extends over 16 amino acids. The V gene's germline CDR1 is LGHNA and CDR2 YNFKEQ. Here the CDR3 reads CASSQSDGRSGNTIYF. CDR3 nucleotides: TGTGCCAGCAGCCAGTCCGACGGCCGCTCTGGAAACACCATATATTTT.

The table lists this clonotype with a count of one. V and J are TRBV2 and TRBJ2-1, with D maybe TRBD2 (6 bases). Per germline, CDR1 SNHLY and CDR2 FYNNEI. CDR3 length: 16 amino acids. Trimming shortened V by 5 bases and J by 1 base, and 15 bases separated the two germline ends. As DNA, the CDR3 is TGTGCCAGCAGTAAAGGTTCCGGACTATCCTACAATGAGCAGTTCTTC. It is translated as CASSKGSGLSYNEQFF.